These 14 T cell receptor beta chains were sequenced from one sample in a study of identical twins (TCRdb year 2016). The library was produced with 5' RACE. Reads for this sample came from an Illumina HiSeq 2000. The raw public data were reprocessed by TCRdb itself: fastp quality trimming at Q25, MiXCR clonotype calling, in-frame beta chains only. Rows merge per CDR3 protein into single entries with the most common DNA and genes. This sample lists 200,000 to 250,000 distinct CDR3 sequences; roughly an eighth were detected once. The ten biggest clones cover approximately 4% of the sample. These data also featured in a second study, about yellow fever vaccine responses in identical twins.

Sequenced input: memory (CD45RO+) T cells sorted from blood. The cell subset or site tag for this specimen amounts to: CD45RO+ enriched T cells. The origin of the receptors is a young woman in good health.

The chain couples TRBV6-2 or TRBV6-3 to TRBJ2-7; TRBD2 might be the D (5 bases). Per the germline V gene, CDR1 is MNHEY and CDR2 is SVGEGT. Trimming left V 6 bases short and J 7 bases short, with 25 bases between. The CDR3 has 16 amino acids. The CDR3 region has the DNA TGTGCCAGCAGCCAACTACCCCCGGAGGACCTTCGGGAGCAGTACTTC. This codes for CASSQLPPEDLREQYF.

This clonotype was counted between two and nine times. V and J are TRBV18 and TRBJ2-1, with 8 bases identical to TRBD2. Germline V gene sequence: CDR1 KGHSH, CDR2 LQKENI. The CDR3 runs 16 residues. V dropped 6 bases and J dropped 1; count of bases not matched to a gene: 8. In DNA, the CDR3 is TGTGCCAGCTCCCTCACTAGCGGCAGTTCCTACAATGAGCAGTTCTTC. It translates to CASSLTSGSSYNEQFF. The whole variable domain, remainder taken from reference TRBV18 and TRBJ2-1, is NAGVMQNPRHLVRRRGQEARLRCSPMKGHSHVYWYRQLPEEGLKFMVYLQKENIIDESGMPKERFSAEFPKEGPSILRIQQVVRGDSAAYFCASSLTSGSSYNEQFFGPGTRLTVL.

This clonotype was counted between two and nine times. The V call is TRBV11-2, the J call TRBJ2-3; no firm D call. Germline V gene lookup returns CDR1 SGHAT and CDR2 FQNNGV. This CDR3 spans 12 amino acids. V shed 8 bases and J shed 4 bases, with 10 bases lying between them. For the CDR3, the DNA is TGTGCCAGCGGCTGGACGGCAGATACGCAGTATTTT. It encodes CASGWTADTQYF. Supplemented by reference TRBV11-2 and TRBJ2-3, the full variable domain reads EAGVAQSPRYKIIEKRQSVAFWCNPISGHATLYWYQQILGQGPKLLIQFQNNGVVDDSQLPKDRFSAERLKGVDSTLKIQPAKLEDSAVYLCASGWTADTQYFGPGTRLTVL.

This clonotype was recorded a few times. This rearrangement joins TRBV5-6 to TRBJ1-2; the match to TRBD1 covers 7 bases. The CDR3 totals 14 residues. Germline V gene lookup returns CDR1 SGHDT and CDR2 YYEEEE. Unmatched junction bases numbered 6, after V lost 0 bases and J lost 7 bases. The CDR3 DNA sequence: TGTGCCAGCAGCTTGGCCTTAGGGGGCTCTGGCTACACCTTC. This sequence encodes CASSLALGGSGYTF.

Regarding this clonotype: A junction boundary mismatches the germline segment, possibly from a read error. This rearrangement joins TRBV28 to TRBJ2-7, with D possibly being TRBD2 (7 bases). CDR1 is MDHEN and CDR2 is SYDVKM in the germline V gene. This CDR3 has 14 amino acids. Here the CDR3 reads CASSPSSWGGEASF. The CDR3 DNA reads as TGTGCCAGCAGTCCGTCGAGTTGGGGGGGCGAAGCCTCCTTC.

The rearrangement uses TRBV7-9 and TRBJ2-3; perhaps TRBD2 as D (5 bases). Trimming stripped 3 bases from V and 4 bases from J, with 8 bases between. This CDR3 is 13 amino acids long. CDR1 and CDR2 from the germline V gene are SEHNR and FQNEAQ (reference sequence). CDR3 nucleotides: TGTGCCAGCAGCTTCCGGGAAGCAGATACGCAGTATTTT. Residues: CASSFREADTQYF.

This clonotype occurred many times. The chain recombines TRBV3-1 with TRBJ1-4, with D tentatively TRBD1 (5 bases). The CDR3 runs 14 residues. V was trimmed by 0 bases and J by 14 bases, leaving 16 bases between them. Germline CDR1 and CDR2: LGHDT and YNNKEL (reference sequence). CDR3 protein: CASSQEGGVMVLFF. In DNA form, the CDR3 reads TGTGCCAGCAGCCAAGAGGGAGGGGTAATGGTGCTGTTTTTT.

This rearrangement joins TRBV12-3 or TRBV12-4 to TRBJ2-5, with D hard to call. V gave up 5 bases and J gave up 6 bases, with 16 bases separating them. This CDR3 is 14 amino acids long. The CDR3 DNA reads TGTGCCAGCAGTACGGGCCCTCCCCCTCAGACCCAGTACTTC. Its translation: CASSTGPPPQTQYF.

In the case of this clonotype: The CDR3 ends on some other residue instead of the conserved phenylalanine or tryptophan, so this is likely a read error. This chain links TRBV6-2 or TRBV6-3 with TRBJ2-3, with 13 bases aligning to TRBD2. CDR1 and CDR2 from the germline V gene are MNHEY and SVGEGT. Trimming cost V 5 bases and J 5 bases; bases outside gene matches: 10. This CDR3 has 17 amino acids. The CDR3 protein is CASSRTWTSGGGDTQYS. The CDR3 DNA sequence: TGTGCCAGCAGTAGAACCTGGACTAGCGGGGGTGGAGATACGCAGTATTCT.

This clonotype was seen a few times. The chain carries TRBV7-8 and TRBJ2-5; TRBD2 matches at 10 bases. This CDR3 contains 15 residues. Germline CDR1 and CDR2: SGHVS and FQNEAQ. After removal of 4 bases from V and 5 bases from J, the junction contained 7 bases not matched to a gene. The CDR3 region is CASSSISGLAETQYF. The CDR3 coding sequence is TGTGCCAGCAGCTCGATTTCGGGACTAGCGGAGACCCAGTACTTC.

The rearrangement joins TRBV6-2 or TRBV6-3 to TRBJ2-7; D not resolved. V was trimmed by 3 bases and J by 5 bases, leaving 11 bases between them. CDR1 and CDR2 from the germline V gene are MNHEY and SVGEGT. CDR3 length: 13 residues. This CDR3 reads CASSYDSPNEQYF. In nucleotides, the CDR3 is TGTGCCAGCAGTTATGACTCTCCGAACGAGCAGTACTTC.

This clonotype has a handful of counts. The V and J genes are TRBV5-1 and TRBJ2-7; 7 bases line up with TRBD1. The CDR3 contains 14 residues. Germline CDR1 SGHRS, CDR2 YFSETQ. Unmatched junction bases numbered 6, after V lost 4 bases and J lost 2 bases. The CDR3 DNA reads TGCGCCAGCAGCCTACAGGGGACAACCTACGAGCAGTACTTC. This sequence encodes CASSLQGTTYEQYF.

This clonotype showed up many times. The gene calls are TRBV29-1 and TRBJ2-3; TRBD2 matches 7 bases. The J segment lost 2 bases and the V segment lost 5 bases, leaving 13 bases of the junction unmatched. The CDR3 is 16 amino acids. Germline V gives CDR1 SQVTM, CDR2 ANQGSEA. In DNA, the CDR3 is TGCAGCGTTACCCCTCACACCGGGACTACCACAGATACGCAGTATTTT. Protein sequence: CSVTPHTGTTTDTQYF.

This chain connects TRBV10-1 to TRBJ1-1, with D perhaps TRBD1 (5 bases). The CDR3 consists of 16 residues. Germline loops: CDR1 WNHNN, CDR2 SYGVQD (reference sequence). Trimming shortened V by 8 bases and J by 0 bases, and 19 bases separated the two germline ends. The CDR3 is CASDLNRTLLNTEAFF. In DNA form, the CDR3 reads TGCGCCAGCGACCTGAATCGGACACTGCTGAACACTGAAGCTTTCTTT.